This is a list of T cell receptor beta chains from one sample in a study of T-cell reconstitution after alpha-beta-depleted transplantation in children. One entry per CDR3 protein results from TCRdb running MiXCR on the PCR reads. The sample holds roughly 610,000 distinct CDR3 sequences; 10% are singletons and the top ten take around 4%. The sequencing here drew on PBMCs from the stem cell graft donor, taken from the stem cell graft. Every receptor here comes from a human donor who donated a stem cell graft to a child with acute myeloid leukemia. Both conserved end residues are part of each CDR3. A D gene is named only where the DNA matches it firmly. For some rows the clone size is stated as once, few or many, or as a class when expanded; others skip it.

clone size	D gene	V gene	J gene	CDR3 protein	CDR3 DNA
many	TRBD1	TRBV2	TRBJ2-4	CASSEALPTGNGEKYF	TGTGCCAGCAGTGAAGCGCTTCCGACAGGGAATGGTGAAAAGTACTTC
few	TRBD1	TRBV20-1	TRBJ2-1	CSATRDRGNEQFF	TGCAGTGCTACCCGGGACAGGGGTAATGAGCAGTTCTTC
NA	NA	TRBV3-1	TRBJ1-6	CASSHGEAPLHF	TGTGCCAGCAGCCACGGGGAGGCACCCCTCCACTTT
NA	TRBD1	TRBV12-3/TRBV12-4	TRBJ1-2	CASSTSGQENYGYTF	TGTGCCAGCAGTACCTCGGGACAGGAGAACTATGGCTACACCTTC
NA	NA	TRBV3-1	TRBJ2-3	CASRKRANTDTQYF	TGTGCCAGCAGAAAAAGGGCGAATACAGATACGCAGTATTTT
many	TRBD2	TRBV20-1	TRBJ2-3	CSARGKGGTSATPYTQYF	TGCAGTGCTAGAGGAAAAGGGGGGACTAGCGCTACCCCGTATACGCAGTATTTT
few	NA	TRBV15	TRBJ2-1	CATSRGGAVGTDIGAGGYNEQFF	TGTGCCACCAGCAGAGGAGGCGCCGTGGGGACAGACATTGGGGCGGGAGGTTACAATGAGCAGTTCTTC
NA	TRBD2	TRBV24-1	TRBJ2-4	CATSDLGLAGTKNIQYF	TGTGCCACCAGTGACCTCGGACTAGCGGGGACCAAAAACATTCAGTACTTC
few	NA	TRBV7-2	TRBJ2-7	CASSLHSSYEQYF	TGTGCCAGCAGCTTACACTCGAGCTACGAGCAGTACTTC
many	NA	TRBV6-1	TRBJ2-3	CASSATSPSTDTQYF	TGTGCCAGCAGTGCTACTAGCCCCTCCACAGATACGCAGTATTTT
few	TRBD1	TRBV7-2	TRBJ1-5	CASSTRNRGGQPQHF	TGTGCCAGCAGCACTCGGAACAGGGGAGGTCAGCCCCAGCATTTT
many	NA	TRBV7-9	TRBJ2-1	CASSQRGGLSSYNEQFF	TGTGCCAGCAGCCAGAGGGGCGGGCTCAGCTCCTACAATGAGCAGTTCTTC
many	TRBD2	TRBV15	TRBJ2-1	CATSSTSGTGGFYNEQFF	TGTGCCACCAGCAGCACTAGCGGGACGGGGGGGTTTTACAATGAGCAGTTCTTC
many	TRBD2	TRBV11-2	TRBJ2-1	CASSVRGGREAEQFF	TGTGCCAGCAGCGTAAGGGGGGGGCGGGAGGCTGAGCAGTTCTTC
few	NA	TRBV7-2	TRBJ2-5	CASSLAPGQKETQYF	TGTGCCAGCAGCTTAGCCCCCGGACAAAAAGAGACCCAGTACTTC
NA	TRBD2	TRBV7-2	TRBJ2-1	CASSSIPLTSAPGFF	TGTGCCAGCAGCTCCATCCCCCTGACTAGCGCTCCGGGGTTCTTC
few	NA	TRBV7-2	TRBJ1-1	CASSTLGRTEAFF	TGTGCCAGCAGCACCCTGGGGAGAACTGAAGCTTTCTTT
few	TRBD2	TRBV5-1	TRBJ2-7	CASSLEGLAGLNEQYF	TGCGCCAGCAGCTTAGAGGGGCTAGCGGGGTTAAACGAGCAGTACTTC
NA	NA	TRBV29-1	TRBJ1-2	CSVEVTDYGYTF	TGCAGCGTTGAAGTGACGGATTATGGCTACACCTTC
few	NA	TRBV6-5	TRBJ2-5	CASSSHGVGETQYF	TGTGCCAGCAGTTCCCATGGGGTTGGAGAGACCCAGTACTTC
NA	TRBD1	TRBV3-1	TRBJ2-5	CASSQDYLEDRVVVEETQYF	TGTGCCAGCAGCCAAGATTACTTGGAGGACAGGGTGGTTGTTGAAGAGACCCAGTACTTC
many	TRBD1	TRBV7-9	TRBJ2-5	CASSLRTGGAETQYF	TGTGCCAGCAGCTTAAGGACAGGGGGCGCGGAGACCCAGTACTTC
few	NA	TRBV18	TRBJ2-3	CASSPLPGGSDTQYF	TGTGCCAGCTCACCACTCCCCGGGGGCTCAGATACGCAGTATTTT
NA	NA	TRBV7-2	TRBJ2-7	CASSPQGGNLVLEQYF	TGTGCCAGCAGCCCTCAGGGGGGCAACCTTGTGCTAGAGCAGTACTTC
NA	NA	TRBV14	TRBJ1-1	CASSFTQGLGTEAFF	TGTGCCAGCAGCTTCACTCAGGGGCTGGGGACTGAAGCTTTCTTT
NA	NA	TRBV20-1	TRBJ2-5	CSARRSGGQETQYF	TGCAGTGCTAGACGGAGCGGAGGTCAAGAGACCCAGTACTTC
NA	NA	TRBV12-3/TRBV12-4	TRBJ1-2	CASSSTGTKYGYTF	TGTGCCAGCAGTTCTACCGGGACAAAGTATGGCTACACCTTC
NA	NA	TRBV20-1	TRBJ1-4	CSATYSATNEKLFF	TGCAGTGCTACCTACTCTGCAACTAATGAAAAACTGTTTTTT
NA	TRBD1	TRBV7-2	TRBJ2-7	CASGPGQGLFYEQYF	TGTGCCAGCGGCCCGGGACAGGGCCTATTCTACGAGCAGTACTTC
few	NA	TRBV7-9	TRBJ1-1	CASSLSGGRGTEAFF	TGTGCCAGCAGCTTATCGGGTGGGAGGGGCACTGAAGCTTTCTTT
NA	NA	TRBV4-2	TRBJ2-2	CASSPLGVTGNTGELFF	TGTGCCAGCAGCCCCCTCGGCGTGACAGGGAACACCGGGGAGCTGTTTTTT
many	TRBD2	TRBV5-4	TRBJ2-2	CASSFAGRRTGELFF	TGTGCCAGCAGCTTTGCCGGGAGGCGTACCGGGGAGCTGTTTTTT
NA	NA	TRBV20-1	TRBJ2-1	CSARLARAPREQFF	TGCAGTGCTAGACTAGCGAGGGCCCCCCGTGAGCAGTTCTTC
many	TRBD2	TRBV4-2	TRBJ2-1	CASSQVGLLAGGKNEQFF	TGTGCCAGCAGCCAAGTGGGTTTACTAGCGGGAGGGAAGAATGAGCAGTTCTTC
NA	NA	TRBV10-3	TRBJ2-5	CAISERAETQYF	TGTGCCATCAGTGAGCGTGCAGAGACCCAGTACTTC
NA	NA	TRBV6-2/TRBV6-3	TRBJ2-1	CASSPLLGGIDNEQFF	TGTGCCAGCAGCCCTCTACTAGGTGGGATTGACAATGAGCAGTTCTTC
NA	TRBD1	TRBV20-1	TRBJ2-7	CSARDHWGDNRGQYF	TGCAGTGCTAGAGACCACTGGGGAGATAACAGGGGGCAGTACTTC
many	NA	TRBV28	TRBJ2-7	CASSPRTGLSSYEQYF	TGTGCCAGCAGTCCCAGAACAGGGTTAAGCTCCTACGAGCAGTACTTC
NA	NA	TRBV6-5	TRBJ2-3	CASSYGLLNTDTQYF	TGTGCCAGCAGTTACGGACTGCTCAACACAGATACGCAGTATTTT
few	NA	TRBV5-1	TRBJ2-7	CASSFIRAGEQYF	TGCGCCAGCAGCTTCATCAGGGCGGGTGAGCAGTACTTC
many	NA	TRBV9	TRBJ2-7	CASSVSYGERAYEQYF	TGTGCCAGCAGCGTAAGTTACGGTGAAAGGGCCTACGAGCAGTACTTC
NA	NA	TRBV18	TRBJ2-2	CASSLQGQVNGELFF	TGTGCCAGCTCACTACAGGGACAAGTGAACGGGGAGCTGTTTTTT
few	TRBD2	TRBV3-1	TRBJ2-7	CASSQEDLAGALPTTYEQYF	TGTGCCAGCAGCCAAGAAGACCTAGCGGGAGCCCTACCTACTACCTACGAGCAGTACTTC